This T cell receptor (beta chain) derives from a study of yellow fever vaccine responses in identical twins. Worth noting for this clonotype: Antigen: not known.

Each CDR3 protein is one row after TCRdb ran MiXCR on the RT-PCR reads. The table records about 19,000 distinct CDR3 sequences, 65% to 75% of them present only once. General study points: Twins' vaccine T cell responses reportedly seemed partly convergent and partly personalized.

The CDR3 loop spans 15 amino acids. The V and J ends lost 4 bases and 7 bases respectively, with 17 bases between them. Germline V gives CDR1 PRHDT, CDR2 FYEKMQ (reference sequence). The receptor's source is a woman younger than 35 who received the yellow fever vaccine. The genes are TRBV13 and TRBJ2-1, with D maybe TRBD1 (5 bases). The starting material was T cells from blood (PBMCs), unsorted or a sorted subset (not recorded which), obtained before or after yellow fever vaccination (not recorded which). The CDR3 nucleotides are TGTGCCAGCAGCTACTCTCCGGGTAGGGGAAATGAGCAGTTCTTC. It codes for CASSYSPGRGNEQFF.